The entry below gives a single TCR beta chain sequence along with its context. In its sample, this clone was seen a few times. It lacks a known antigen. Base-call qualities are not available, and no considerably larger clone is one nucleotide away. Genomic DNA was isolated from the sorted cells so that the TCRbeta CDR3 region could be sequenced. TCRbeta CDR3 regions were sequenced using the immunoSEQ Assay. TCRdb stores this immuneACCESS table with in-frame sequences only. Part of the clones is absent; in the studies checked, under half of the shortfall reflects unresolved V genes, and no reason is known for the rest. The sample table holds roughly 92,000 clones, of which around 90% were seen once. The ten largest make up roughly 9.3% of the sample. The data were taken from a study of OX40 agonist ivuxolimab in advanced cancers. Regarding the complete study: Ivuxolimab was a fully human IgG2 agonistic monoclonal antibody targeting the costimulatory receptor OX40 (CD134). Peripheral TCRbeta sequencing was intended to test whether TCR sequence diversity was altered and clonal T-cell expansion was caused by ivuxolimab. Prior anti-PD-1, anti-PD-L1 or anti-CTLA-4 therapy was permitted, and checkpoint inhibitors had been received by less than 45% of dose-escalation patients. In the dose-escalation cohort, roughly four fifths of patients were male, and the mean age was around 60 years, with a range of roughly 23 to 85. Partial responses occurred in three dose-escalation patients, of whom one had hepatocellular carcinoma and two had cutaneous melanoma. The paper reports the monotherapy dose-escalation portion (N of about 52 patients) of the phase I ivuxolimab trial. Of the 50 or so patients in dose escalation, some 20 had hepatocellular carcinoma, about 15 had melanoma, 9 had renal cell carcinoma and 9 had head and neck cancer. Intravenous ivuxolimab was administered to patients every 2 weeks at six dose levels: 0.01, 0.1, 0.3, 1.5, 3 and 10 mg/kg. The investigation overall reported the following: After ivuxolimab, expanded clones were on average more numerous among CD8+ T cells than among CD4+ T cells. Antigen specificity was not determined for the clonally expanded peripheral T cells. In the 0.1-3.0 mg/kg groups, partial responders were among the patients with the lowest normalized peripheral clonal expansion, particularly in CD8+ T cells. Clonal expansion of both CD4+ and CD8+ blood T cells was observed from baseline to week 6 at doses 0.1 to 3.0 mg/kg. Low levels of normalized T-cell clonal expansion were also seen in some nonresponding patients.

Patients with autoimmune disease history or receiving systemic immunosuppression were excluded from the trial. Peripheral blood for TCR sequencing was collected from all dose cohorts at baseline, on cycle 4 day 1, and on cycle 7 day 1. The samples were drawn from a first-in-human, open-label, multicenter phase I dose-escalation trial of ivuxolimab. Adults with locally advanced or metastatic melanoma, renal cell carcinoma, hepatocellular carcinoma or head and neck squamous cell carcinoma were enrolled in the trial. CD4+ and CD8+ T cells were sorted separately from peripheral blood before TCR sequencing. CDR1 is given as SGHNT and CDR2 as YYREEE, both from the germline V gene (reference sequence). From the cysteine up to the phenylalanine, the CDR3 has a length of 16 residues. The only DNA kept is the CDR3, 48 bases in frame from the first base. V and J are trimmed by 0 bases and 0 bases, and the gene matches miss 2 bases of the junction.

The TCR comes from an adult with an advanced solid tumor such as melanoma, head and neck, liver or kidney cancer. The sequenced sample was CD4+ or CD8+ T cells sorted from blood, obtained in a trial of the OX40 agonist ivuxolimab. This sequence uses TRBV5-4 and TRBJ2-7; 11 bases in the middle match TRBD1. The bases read TGTGCCAGCAGCTTGGGGGGGACAGGGGGCTCCTACGAGCAGTACTTC. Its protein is CASSLGGTGGSYEQYF.